This T cell receptor (beta chain) was recorded in a study of Ad26.COV2.S vaccination and SARS-CoV-2 variants. Treatment indicated: roughly 19 received Ad26.COV2.S at low or high dose, single or two shots; about 5 received placebo; per-sample allocation not given. Collection of samples fell on day 63 after the first vaccine or placebo injection. Germline loops: CDR1 LGHNT, CDR2 FRNRAP. The CDR3 covers 15 residues. V shed 4 bases and J shed 7 bases, with 16 bases lying between them. The assay was immunoSEQ multiplex PCR, and TCRdb's table has in-frame clones only and misses some. Of 250,000 or so clones listed, around nine tenths were seen once; the top ten hold less than 3.5%.

This chain joins TRBV12-5 and TRBJ1-4, with D possibly TRBD1 on 5 matching bases. The specimen comprised peripheral blood, sampled in a trial of Ad26.COV2.S vaccine versus placebo. This receptor was identified in a person between 18 and 65 years old who received the Ad26.COV2.S COVID-19 vaccine or a placebo. CDR3 DNA: TGTGCTAGTGGTTGGCCCGAAAGGGGTGGTGAAAAACTGTTTTTT. Its protein product is CASGWPERGGEKLFF. The full variable domain, with the rest looked up from reference TRBV12-5 and TRBJ1-4, is DARVTQTPRHKVTEMGQEVTMRCQPILGHNTVFWYRQTMMQGLELLAYFRNRAPLDDSGMPKDRFSAEMPDATLATLKIQPSEPRDSAVYFCASGWPERGGEKLFFGSGTQLSVL.